The rows below give T cell receptor beta chains drawn from one sample of a study of blood T cell repertoires in COVID-19. The table came from immunoSEQ multiplex PCR; TCRdb's copy has only in-frame clones and leaves some out. The sample has about 20,000 clones, around nine tenths seen once. The sequenced sample was peripheral blood. The receptor set was obtained from a human donor in a cohort sampled during active COVID-19. The donor label of this sample is uncertain. CDR3s include the opening cysteine and the closing phenylalanine or tryptophan. Fields, in order: J gene, V gene, clone size, D gene, CDR3 protein, CDR3 DNA. A D gene is named only where the DNA matches it firmly. The size field is filled for only some rows; it gives once, few, many or a size class.

TRBJ2-1 TRBV6-5 few TRBD2 CAARTSFYEQFF TGTGCCGCCCGGACTAGCTTCTATGAGCAGTTCTTC
TRBJ1-1 TRBV10-2 . TRBD1 CASRTTGGTEAFF TGCGCCAGCAGGACAACAGGGGGCACTGAAGCTTTCTTT
TRBJ2-7 TRBV6-5 . . CASSSPQGRTGEQYF TGTGCCAGCAGTAGCCCACAGGGACGTACAGGCGAGCAGTACTTC
TRBJ1-5 TRBV6-6 . . CASRAGVDQPQHF TGTGCCAGCAGAGCAGGGGTTGATCAGCCCCAGCATTTT
TRBJ1-2 TRBV6-2/TRBV6-3 . TRBD1 CASSYSGQPANYGYTF TGTGCCAGCAGTTACTCGGGACAGCCAGCTAACTATGGCTACACCTTC
TRBJ2-7 TRBV15 . TRBD2 CATSSASGASYEQYF TGTGCCACCAGCAGTGCTAGCGGGGCCTCCTACGAGCAGTACTTC
TRBJ2-5 TRBV7-2 . . CASSPVAGQETQYF TGTGCCAGCAGCCCCGTCGCGGGGCAAGAGACCCAGTACTTC
TRBJ1-1 TRBV30 . . CAWSVSSLRGDTEAFF TGTGCCTGGAGTGTAAGCTCTCTCAGGGGCGACACTGAAGCTTTCTTT
TRBJ2-5 TRBV5-4 . TRBD1 CASSLGQGQETQYF TGTGCCAGCAGCCTCGGACAGGGACAAGAGACCCAGTACTTC
TRBJ2-7 TRBV3-1/TRBV3-2 . TRBD2 CASSQGTSYEQYF TGTGCCAGCAGCCAAGGGACTAGCTACGAGCAGTACTTC
TRBJ2-5 TRBV11-2 few TRBD2 CASSLERTSETQYF TGTGCCAGCAGCTTAGAAAGGACTAGCGAGACCCAGTACTTC
TRBJ2-7 TRBV3-1/TRBV3-2 few TRBD2 CASSQRGLADYEQYF TGTGCCAGCAGCCAGCGTGGACTAGCGGACTACGAGCAGTACTTC
TRBJ2-3 TRBV5-5 . TRBD2 CASSLASGTDTQYF TGTGCCAGCAGCTTGGCTAGCGGGACAGATACGCAGTATTTT
TRBJ2-7 TRBV19 . . CASSIVPGAIDEQYF TGTGCCAGTAGTATTGTCCCAGGGGCTATAGACGAGCAGTACTTC
TRBJ1-3 TRBV19 . . CASSIPQRSGNTIYF TGTGCCAGTAGTATACCACAGAGATCTGGAAACACCATATATTTT
TRBJ1-2 TRBV20-1 . . CSASPGRNYGYTF TGCAGTGCTAGTCCAGGGAGGAACTATGGCTACACCTTC
TRBJ2-1 TRBV19 . TRBD1 CASSIDGTGYNEQFF TGTGCCAGTAGTATAGACGGGACAGGTTACAATGAGCAGTTCTTC
TRBJ2-1 TRBV4-1 . . CASSIIGGKTNEQFF TGCGCCAGCAGCATAATCGGAGGCAAGACAAATGAGCAGTTCTTC
TRBJ2-2 TRBV7-9 . TRBD2 CASSLRSPGGTGELFF TGTGCCAGCAGCTTACGATCCCCGGGGGGCACCGGGGAGCTGTTTTTT
TRBJ2-3 TRBV28 . . CASTPPGRRTDTQYF TGTGCCAGCACCCCCCCTGGGAGGCGGACAGATACGCAGTATTTT
TRBJ1-5 TRBV7-9 . . CASSSTGQPQHF TGTGCCAGCAGCTCCACAGGTCAGCCCCAGCATTTT
TRBJ1-3 TRBV7-2 . . CASSPRYFGNTIYF TGTGCCAGCAGCCCGAGGTATTTTGGAAACACCATATATTTT
TRBJ2-1 TRBV19 . . CASSIVPGSHNEQFF TGTGCCAGTAGTATTGTCCCAGGGTCCCACAATGAGCAGTTCTTC
TRBJ2-1 TRBV27 . TRBD2 CASSLGTSGSEFF TGTGCCAGCAGTTTGGGGACTAGCGGGAGCGAGTTCTTC
TRBJ2-1 TRBV29-1 . TRBD2 CSVDRGGNEQFF TGCAGCGTTGACCGGGGGGGCAATGAGCAGTTCTTC
TRBJ2-7 TRBV18 . TRBD2 CASSPNGAGAGEQYF TGTGCCAGCTCACCTAACGGAGCGGGAGCTGGCGAGCAGTACTTC
TRBJ1-1 TRBV2 . . CASSPGFREGEAFF TGTGCCAGCAGTCCCGGTTTTCGGGAGGGTGAAGCTTTCTTT
TRBJ2-2 TRBV30 few TRBD2 CAWSLTSARRGRTGELFF TGTGCCTGGAGCCTGACTAGCGCTCGGCGAGGAAGAACCGGGGAGCTGTTTTTT
TRBJ2-2 TRBV9 . TRBD1 CASSGGQPNTGELFF TGTGCCAGCAGCGGGGGACAGCCGAACACCGGGGAGCTGTTTTTT
TRBJ2-5 TRBV24-1 . . CATSVTGRETQYF TGTGCCACCAGTGTTACAGGGCGAGAGACCCAGTACTTC
TRBJ2-7 TRBV2 . . CASSYSYEQYF TGTGCCAGCTCTTATAGCTACGAGCAGTACTTC
TRBJ2-3 TRBV9 . TRBD2 CASRSSGSSTDTQYF TGTGCCAGCAGATCTAGCGGGTCTAGCACAGATACGCAGTATTTT